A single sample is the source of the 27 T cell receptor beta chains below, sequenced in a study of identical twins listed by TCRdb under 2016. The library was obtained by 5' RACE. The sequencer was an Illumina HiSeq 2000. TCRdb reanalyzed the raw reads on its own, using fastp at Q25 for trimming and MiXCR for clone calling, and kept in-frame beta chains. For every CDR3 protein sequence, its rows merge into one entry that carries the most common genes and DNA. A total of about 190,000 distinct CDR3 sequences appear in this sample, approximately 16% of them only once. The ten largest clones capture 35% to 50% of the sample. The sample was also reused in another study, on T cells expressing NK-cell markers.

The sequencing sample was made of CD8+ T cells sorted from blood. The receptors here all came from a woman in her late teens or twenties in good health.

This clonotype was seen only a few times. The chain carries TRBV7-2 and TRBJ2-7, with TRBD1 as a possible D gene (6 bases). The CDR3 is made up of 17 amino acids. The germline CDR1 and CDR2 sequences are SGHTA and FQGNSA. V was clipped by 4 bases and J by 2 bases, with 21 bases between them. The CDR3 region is CASSSSGTSVPPYEQYF. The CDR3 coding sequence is TGTGCCAGCAGCTCCTCCGGGACAAGCGTACCACCCTACGAGCAGTACTTC.

CDR3 DNA: TGTGCCAGCATGGGGGGGCAAGAGACCCAGTACTTC. Translating gives CASMGGQETQYF. The chain uses TRBV12-3 or TRBV12-4 and TRBJ2-5, with 7 bases that match TRBD2. With 7 bases clipped from V and 2 bases from J, the junction kept 1 base outside the gene matches. CDR3 size: 12 residues.

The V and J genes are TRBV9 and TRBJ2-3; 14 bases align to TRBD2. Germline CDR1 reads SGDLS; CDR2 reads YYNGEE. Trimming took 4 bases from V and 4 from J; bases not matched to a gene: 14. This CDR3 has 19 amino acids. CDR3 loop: CASSSIGTSGSLSSDTQYF. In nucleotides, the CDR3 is TGTGCCAGCAGCTCGATAGGGACTAGCGGGAGTTTGAGCTCAGATACGCAGTATTTT.

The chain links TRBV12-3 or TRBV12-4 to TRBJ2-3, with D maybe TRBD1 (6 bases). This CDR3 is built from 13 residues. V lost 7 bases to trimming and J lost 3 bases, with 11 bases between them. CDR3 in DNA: TGTGCCAGCATCGCAGGGGTTACAGATACGCAGTATTTT. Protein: CASIAGVTDTQYF.

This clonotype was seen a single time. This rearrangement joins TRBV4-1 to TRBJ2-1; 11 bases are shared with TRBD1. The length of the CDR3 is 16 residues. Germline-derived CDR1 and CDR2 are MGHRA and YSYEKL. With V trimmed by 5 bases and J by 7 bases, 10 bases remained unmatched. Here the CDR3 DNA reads TGCGCCAGCAGCGACTACTGGACAGGGGGCTGGAATGAGCAGTTCTTC. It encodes CASSDYWTGGWNEQFF.

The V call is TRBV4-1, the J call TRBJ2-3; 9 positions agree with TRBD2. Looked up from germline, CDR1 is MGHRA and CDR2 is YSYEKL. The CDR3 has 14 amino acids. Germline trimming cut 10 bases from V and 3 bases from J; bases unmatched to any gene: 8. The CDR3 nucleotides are TGCGCCACCCAGCCTCTAGCGGGAACAGATACGCAGTATTTT. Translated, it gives CATQPLAGTDTQYF.

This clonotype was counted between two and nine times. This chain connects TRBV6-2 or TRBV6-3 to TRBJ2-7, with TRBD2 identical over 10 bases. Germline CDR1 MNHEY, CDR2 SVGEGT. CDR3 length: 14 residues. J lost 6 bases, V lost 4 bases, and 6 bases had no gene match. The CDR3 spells CASSSSASGGEQYF. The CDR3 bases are TGTGCCAGCAGTTCCTCGGCTAGCGGGGGCGAGCAGTACTTC.

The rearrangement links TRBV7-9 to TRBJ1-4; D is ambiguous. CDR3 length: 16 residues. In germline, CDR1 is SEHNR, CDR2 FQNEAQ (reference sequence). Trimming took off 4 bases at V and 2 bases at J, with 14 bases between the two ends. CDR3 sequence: CASSSVGDMTNEKLFF. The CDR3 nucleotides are TGTGCCAGCAGCTCCGTTGGGGATATGACTAATGAAAAACTGTTTTTT.

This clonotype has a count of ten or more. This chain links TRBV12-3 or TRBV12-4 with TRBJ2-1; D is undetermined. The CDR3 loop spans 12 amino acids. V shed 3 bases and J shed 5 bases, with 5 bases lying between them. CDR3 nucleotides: TGTGCCAGCAGTTTCTTGAACAATGAGCAGTTCTTC. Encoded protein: CASSFLNNEQFF.

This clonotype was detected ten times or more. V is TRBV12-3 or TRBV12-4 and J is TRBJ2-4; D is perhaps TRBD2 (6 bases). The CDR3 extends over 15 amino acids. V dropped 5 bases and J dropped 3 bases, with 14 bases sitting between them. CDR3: CASSGRILGKNIQYF. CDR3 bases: TGTGCCAGCAGTGGGAGGATCCTAGGCAAAAACATTCAGTACTTC.

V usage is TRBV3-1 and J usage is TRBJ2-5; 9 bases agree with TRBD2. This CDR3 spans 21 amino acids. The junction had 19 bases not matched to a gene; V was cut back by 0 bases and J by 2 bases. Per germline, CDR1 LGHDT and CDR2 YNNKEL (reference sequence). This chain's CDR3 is CASSQDKGGAGGRALQETQYF. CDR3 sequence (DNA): TGTGCCAGCAGCCAAGATAAAGGAGGGGCGGGGGGGCGAGCCCTACAAGAGACCCAGTACTTC.

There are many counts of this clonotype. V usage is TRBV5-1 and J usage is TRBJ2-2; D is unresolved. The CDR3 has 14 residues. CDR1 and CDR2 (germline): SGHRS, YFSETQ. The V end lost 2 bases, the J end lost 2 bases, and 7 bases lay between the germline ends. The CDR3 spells CASSFIENTGELFF. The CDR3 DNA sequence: TGCGCCAGCAGCTTTATCGAAAACACCGGGGAGCTGTTTTTT.

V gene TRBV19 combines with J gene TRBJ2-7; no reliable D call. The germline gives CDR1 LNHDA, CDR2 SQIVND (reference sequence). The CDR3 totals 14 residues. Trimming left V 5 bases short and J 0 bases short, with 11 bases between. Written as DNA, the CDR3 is TGTGCCAGTAGTCCCGGACCGCGCTCCTACGAGCAGTACTTC. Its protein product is CASSPGPRSYEQYF.

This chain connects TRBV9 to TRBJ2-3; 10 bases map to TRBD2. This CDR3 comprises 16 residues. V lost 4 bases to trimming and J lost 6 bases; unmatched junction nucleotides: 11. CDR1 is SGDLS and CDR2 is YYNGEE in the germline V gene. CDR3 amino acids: CASSPRAGGFADTQYF. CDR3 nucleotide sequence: TGTGCCAGCAGCCCGAGAGCGGGGGGGTTCGCCGATACGCAGTATTTT.

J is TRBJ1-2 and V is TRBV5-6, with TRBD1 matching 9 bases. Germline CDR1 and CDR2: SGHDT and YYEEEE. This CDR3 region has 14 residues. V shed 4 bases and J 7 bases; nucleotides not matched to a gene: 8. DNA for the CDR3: TGTGCCAGCAGCGGGGGACAGGGAGTGACTGGCTACACCTTC. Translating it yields CASSGGQGVTGYTF.

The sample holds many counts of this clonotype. The CDR3 DNA reads TGTGCCATCAGTAAGCGGACGAGCTCCTACAATGAGCAGTTCTTC. It translates to CAISKRTSSYNEQFF. The chain has TRBV10-3 and TRBJ2-1; TRBD2 might be the D (5 bases). Germline lookup yields CDR1 ENHRY and CDR2 SYGVKD. The CDR3 totals 15 residues. The V and J ends lost 5 bases and 0 bases respectively, with 11 bases between them.

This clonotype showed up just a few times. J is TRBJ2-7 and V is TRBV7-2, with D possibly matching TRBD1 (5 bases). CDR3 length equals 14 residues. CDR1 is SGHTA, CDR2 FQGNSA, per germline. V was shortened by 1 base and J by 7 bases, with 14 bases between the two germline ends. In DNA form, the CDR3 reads TGTGCCAGCAGCTTAGGGTCTACAGGTTTGGAGCAGTACTTC. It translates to CASSLGSTGLEQYF.

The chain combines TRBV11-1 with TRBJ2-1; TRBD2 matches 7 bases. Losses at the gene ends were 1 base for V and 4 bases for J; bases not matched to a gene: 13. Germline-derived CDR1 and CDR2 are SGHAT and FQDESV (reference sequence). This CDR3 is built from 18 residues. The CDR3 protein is CASSLGYSRGSGYNEQFF. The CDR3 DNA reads TGTGCCAGCAGCTTAGGATATTCCCGTGGTAGCGGGTACAATGAGCAGTTCTTC.

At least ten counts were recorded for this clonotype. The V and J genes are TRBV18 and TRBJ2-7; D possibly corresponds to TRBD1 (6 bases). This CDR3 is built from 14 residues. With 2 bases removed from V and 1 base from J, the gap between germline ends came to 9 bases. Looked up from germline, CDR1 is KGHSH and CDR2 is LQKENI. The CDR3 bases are TGTGCCAGCTCACCAGGGGACATTTCCTACGAGCAGTACTTC. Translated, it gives CASSPGDISYEQYF.

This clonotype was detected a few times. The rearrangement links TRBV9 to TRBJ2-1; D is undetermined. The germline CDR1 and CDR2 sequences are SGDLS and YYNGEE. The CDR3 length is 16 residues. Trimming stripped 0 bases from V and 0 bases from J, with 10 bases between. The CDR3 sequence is CASSVVDISSYNEQFF. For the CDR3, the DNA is TGTGCCAGCAGCGTAGTTGACATTAGCTCCTACAATGAGCAGTTCTTC. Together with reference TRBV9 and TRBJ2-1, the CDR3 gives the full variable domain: DSGVTQTPKHLITATGQRVTLRCSPRSGDLSVYWYQQSLDQGLQFLIQYYNGEERAKGNILERFSAQQFPDLHSELNLSSLELGDSALYFCASSVVDISSYNEQFFGPGTRLTVL.

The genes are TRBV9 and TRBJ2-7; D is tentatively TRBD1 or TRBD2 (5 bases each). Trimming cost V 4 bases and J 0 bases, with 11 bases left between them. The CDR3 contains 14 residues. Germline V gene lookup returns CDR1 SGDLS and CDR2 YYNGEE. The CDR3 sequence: CASSPRDGSYEQYF. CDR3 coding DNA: TGTGCCAGCAGCCCCCGGGACGGCTCCTACGAGCAGTACTTC.

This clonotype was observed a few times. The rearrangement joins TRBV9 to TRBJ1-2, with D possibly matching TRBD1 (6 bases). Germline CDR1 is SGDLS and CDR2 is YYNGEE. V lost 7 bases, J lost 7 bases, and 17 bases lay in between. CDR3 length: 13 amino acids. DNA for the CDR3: TGTGCCAGCGGGAGCCCTCGGGGGCCTGGCTACACCTTC. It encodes CASGSPRGPGYTF.

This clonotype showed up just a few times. The CDR3 is CAWSVAGTIASEQYF. CDR3 DNA: TGTGCCTGGAGTGTAGCCGGGACCATAGCCTCGGAGCAGTATTTT. The chain joins TRBV30 to TRBJ2-3, with D perhaps matching TRBD1 or TRBD2 (5 bases each). Germline CDR1 and CDR2: GTSNPN and SVGIG (reference sequence). This CDR3 has 15 residues. Deletions cut 0 bases from V and 11 bases from J, with 21 bases between.

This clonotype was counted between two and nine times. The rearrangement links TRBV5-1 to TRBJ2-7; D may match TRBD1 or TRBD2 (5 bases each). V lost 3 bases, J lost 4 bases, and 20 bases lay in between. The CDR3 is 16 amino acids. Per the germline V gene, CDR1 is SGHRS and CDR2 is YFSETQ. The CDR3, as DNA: TGCGCCAGCAGCTCGGCGGGCGACAGTATAATTTACGAGCAGTACTTC. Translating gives CASSSAGDSIIYEQYF. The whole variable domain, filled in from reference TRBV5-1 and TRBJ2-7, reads KAGVTQTPRYLIKTRGQQVTLSCSPISGHRSVSWYQQTPGQGLQFLFEYFSETQRNKGNFPGRFSGRQFSNSRSEMNVSTLELGDSALYLCASSSAGDSIIYEQYFGPGTRLTVT.

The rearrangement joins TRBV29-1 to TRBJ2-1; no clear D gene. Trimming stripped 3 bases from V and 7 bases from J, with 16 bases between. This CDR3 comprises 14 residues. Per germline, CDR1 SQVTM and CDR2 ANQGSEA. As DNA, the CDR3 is TGCAGCGTTGATCCCGGTGGTTTACCTAATGAGCAGTTCTTC. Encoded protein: CSVDPGGLPNEQFF.

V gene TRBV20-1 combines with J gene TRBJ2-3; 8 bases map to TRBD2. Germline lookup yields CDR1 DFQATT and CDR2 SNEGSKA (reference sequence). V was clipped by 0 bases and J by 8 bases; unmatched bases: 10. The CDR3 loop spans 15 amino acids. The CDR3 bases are TGCAGTGCTAGAGAAAGCGGGGGCCGGATAGGTACGCAGTATTTT. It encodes CSARESGGRIGTQYF.

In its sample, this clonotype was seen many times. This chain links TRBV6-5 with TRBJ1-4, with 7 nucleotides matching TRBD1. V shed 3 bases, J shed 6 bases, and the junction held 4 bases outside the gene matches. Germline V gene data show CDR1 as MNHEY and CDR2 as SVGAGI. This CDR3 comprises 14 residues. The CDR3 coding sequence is TGTGCCAGCAGTTATTGGCAGGGGGATGAAAAACTGTTTTTT. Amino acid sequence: CASSYWQGDEKLFF.